Presented here are 19 T cell receptor beta chains from one specimen sequenced in a study of blood T cell repertoires in COVID-19. Using immunoSEQ multiplex PCR, the repertoire was profiled, and TCRdb retains in-frame clones only, with some absent. The table has 100,000 to 150,000 clones, roughly 85% seen once; the top ten hold 25% to 30%. Sequencing was done on a sample of peripheral blood. Receptors were obtained from a woman at least 80 years old with acute or convalescent COVID-19.

The rearrangement uses TRBV6-5 and TRBJ1-2; perhaps TRBD1 as D (6 bases). This CDR3 contains 16 residues. Trimming took 4 bases from V and 3 from J, leaving 18 bases between them. CDR1 and CDR2 (germline): MNHEY, SVGAGI. CDR3 nucleotide sequence: TGTGCCAGCAGTTTCCTCTCGGGGACACCTCACTATGGCTACACCTTC. Translation: CASSFLSGTPHYGYTF.

In this sample, this clone turned up once. One junction end does not reproduce the germline sequence, and a read error may be involved. The chain has TRBV2 and TRBJ1-1; TRBD1 aligns across 8 bases. The CDR3 extends over 14 amino acids. Germline loops: CDR1 SNHLY, CDR2 FYNNEI. The CDR3 sequence: CASSEDRGSTEAFF. DNA of the CDR3: TGTGCCAGCAGCGAAGACAGGGGAAGCACTGAAGCTTTCTTT.

CDR3 sequence: CASRDRGSYNSPLHF. Written as DNA, the CDR3 is TGTGCCAGTCGAGACAGGGGGTCCTATAATTCACCCCTCCACTTT. The gene calls are TRBV19 and TRBJ1-6; 9 positions match TRBD1. Germline trimming cut 8 bases from V and 1 base from J; bases unmatched to any gene: 3. Germline CDR1 is LNHDA and CDR2 is SQIVND (reference sequence). The CDR3 runs to 15 residues.

The gene calls are TRBV4-3 and TRBJ2-1, with D perhaps TRBD1 (6 bases). This CDR3 has 16 residues. Germline V gene data show CDR1 as LGHNA and CDR2 as YSLEER. Trimming left V 3 bases short and J 0 bases short, with 12 bases between. DNA for the CDR3: TGCGCCAGCAGCCACGCAGGGGCCGGCTCCTACAATGAGCAGTTCTTC. It translates to CASSHAGAGSYNEQFF.

The rearrangement joins TRBV28 to TRBJ2-1; TRBD1 agrees at 8 bases. Germline trimming cut 2 bases from V and 10 bases from J; bases unmatched to any gene: 7. Germline V gene data show CDR1 as MDHEN and CDR2 as SYDVKM. CDR3 length: 14 residues. The CDR3 here is CASSLPTGAGEQFF. The CDR3, as DNA: TGTGCCAGCAGTTTACCGACAGGGGCCGGAGAGCAGTTCTTC. Filled out from reference TRBV28 and TRBJ2-1, the complete variable domain reads DVKVTQSSRYLVKRTGEKVFLECVQDMDHENMFWYRQDPGLGLRLIYFSYDVKMKEKGDIPEGYSVSREKKERFSLILESASTNQTSMYLCASSLPTGAGEQFFGPGTRLTVL.

The V call is TRBV5-1, the J call TRBJ1-2, with a possible D match to TRBD1 (6 bases). CDR1 and CDR2 from the germline V gene are SGHRS and YFSETQ. The germline V and J ends were trimmed by 0 bases and 8 bases, with 17 bases remaining between them. The CDR3 length is 15 residues. The CDR3 DNA is TGCGCCAGCAGCTTGGCGGGGCAGGGGCAACGCGGCTACACCTTC. Translated: CASSLAGQGQRGYTF.

In this sample, this clone turned up a few times. The chain combines TRBV4-2 with TRBJ1-6, with D tentatively TRBD1 (6 bases). The germline V and J ends were trimmed by 1 base and 9 bases, with 10 bases remaining between them. Germline V gives CDR1 LGHNA, CDR2 YNFKEQ. The CDR3 extends over 14 amino acids. This chain's CDR3 is CASSQGQVFSPLHF. The CDR3 DNA follows: TGTGCCAGCAGCCAAGGACAGGTATTTTCACCCCTCCACTTT.

J is TRBJ1-4 and V is TRBV19; TRBD1 agrees at 8 bases. V shed 5 bases, J shed 5 bases, and the junction held 10 bases outside the gene matches. Germline CDR1 and CDR2: LNHDA and SQIVND (reference sequence). This CDR3 is 16 amino acids long. The CDR3 DNA reads as TGTGCCAGTAGTTTTACAGGGGGAACCGTCAATGAAAAACTGTTTTTT. This sequence encodes CASSFTGGTVNEKLFF.

V usage is TRBV5-1 and J usage is TRBJ1-2, with TRBD1 matching 9 bases. The V segment lost 4 bases and the J segment 0 bases; nucleotides outside the gene matches: 16. Germline lookup yields CDR1 SGHRS and CDR2 YFSETQ. The CDR3 covers 19 residues. This chain's CDR3 is CASSRSLIQGAVTNYGYTF. The CDR3 DNA reads as TGCGCCAGCAGCAGAAGCCTTATACAGGGGGCTGTAACTAACTATGGCTACACCTTC.

This clone appeared a single time. J is TRBJ2-6 and V is TRBV4-2; 7 positions agree with TRBD1. The V and J ends lost 4 bases and 2 bases, in that order; junction bases with no gene match: 11. The CDR3 contains 18 residues. CDR1 and CDR2 from the germline V gene are LGHNA and YNFKEQ. The CDR3 here is CASSPQGKGGTGANVLTF. Written as DNA, the CDR3 is TGTGCCAGCAGCCCCCAAGGGAAAGGGGGCACTGGGGCCAACGTCCTGACTTTC.

The V gene is TRBV18, the J gene TRBJ1-2; D is possibly TRBD1 (5 bases). The CDR3 contains 15 residues. Trimming pared 0 bases from V and 9 bases from J, leaving 17 bases between. Per the germline V gene, CDR1 is KGHSH and CDR2 is LQKENI. CDR3 sequence reads: CASSPPIGGRGSYTF. In DNA form, the CDR3 reads TGTGCCAGCTCACCACCGATCGGAGGCCGGGGGAGCTACACCTTC.

The chain links TRBV5-1 to TRBJ1-1; D not resolved. The CDR3 is 14 residues long. CDR1 SGHRS and CDR2 YFSETQ come from the germline V gene. The V end was cut by 1 base, the J end by 6 bases, with 13 bases between. This CDR3 is CASSLSRVEAEAFF. CDR3 coding DNA: TGCGCCAGCAGCTTGAGTAGGGTGGAGGCTGAAGCTTTCTTT.

The chain's CDR3 is CASQIAGYTEAFF. CDR3 nucleotide sequence: TGTGCCAGCCAAATCGCCGGGTACACTGAAGCTTTCTTT. V usage is TRBV6-5 and J usage is TRBJ1-1, with D unclear. CDR1 and CDR2 from the germline V gene are MNHEY and SVGAGI. CDR3 length: 13 amino acids. Trimming pared 8 bases from V and 3 bases from J, leaving 13 bases between.

Only one count was recorded for this clone. V usage is TRBV7-6 and J usage is TRBJ2-1, with D possibly being TRBD2 (5 bases). Germline CDR1 and CDR2: SGHVS and FNYEAQ. Trimming took 1 base from V and 10 from J, leaving 17 bases between them. This CDR3 is built from 15 residues. This CDR3 is CASSLGLVGEEEQFF. Written as DNA, the CDR3 is TGTGCCAGCAGCTTAGGCCTAGTGGGAGAGGAGGAGCAGTTCTTC.

CDR3 region: CASSKVEGWDYGYTF. For the CDR3, the DNA is TGTGCCAGCAGCAAAGTAGAGGGTTGGGACTATGGCTACACCTTC. This chain connects TRBV21-1 to TRBJ1-2. TRBV21-1 is termed a pseudogene. This CDR3 has 15 residues.

The chain couples TRBV4-2 to TRBJ1-1, with D perhaps TRBD1 (6 bases). Per the germline V gene, CDR1 is LGHNA and CDR2 is YNFKEQ. CDR3 size: 16 residues. The V end lost 0 bases, the J end lost 1 base, and 12 bases lay between the germline ends. This CDR3 reads CASSQEVRQANTEAFF. CDR3 sequence (DNA): TGTGCCAGCAGCCAAGAGGTTCGACAGGCGAACACTGAAGCTTTCTTT.

The chain is built from TRBV4-3 and TRBJ2-1; TRBD2 might be the D (6 bases). There are 15 residues in the CDR3. The germline gives CDR1 LGHNA, CDR2 YSLEER. The V end was cut by 0 bases, the J end by 4 bases, with 10 bases between. In DNA form, the CDR3 reads TGCGCCAGCAGCCAAGAGTTTGCGGGGTACAATGAGCAGTTCTTC. It translates to CASSQEFAGYNEQFF.

V and J are TRBV28 and TRBJ1-1, with 7 bases that match TRBD1. The germline V gene encodes CDR1 MDHEN and CDR2 SYDVKM. Trimming cost V 4 bases and J 7 bases; bases outside gene matches: 18. The CDR3 sequence is 17 residues long. The CDR3: CASSSTGYVGGRLEAFF. DNA for the CDR3: TGTGCCAGCAGTTCGACAGGGTACGTTGGAGGGCGACTTGAAGCTTTCTTT. The full variable domain, its missing parts supplied by reference TRBV28 and TRBJ1-1, is DVKVTQSSRYLVKRTGEKVFLECVQDMDHENMFWYRQDPGLGLRLIYFSYDVKMKEKGDIPEGYSVSREKKERFSLILESASTNQTSMYLCASSSTGYVGGRLEAFFGQGTRLTVV.

CDR3 residues: CASSWIPTNAGTGELFF. The CDR3 DNA follows: TGTGCCAGCAGCTGGATACCTACCAACGCGGGCACCGGGGAGCTGTTTTTT. The J gene is TRBJ2-2, the V gene TRBV14; D might be TRBD2 (5 bases). The germline gives CDR1 SGHDN, CDR2 FVKESK. CDR3 length: 17 residues. The V and J ends lost 5 bases and 4 bases respectively, with 20 bases between them.